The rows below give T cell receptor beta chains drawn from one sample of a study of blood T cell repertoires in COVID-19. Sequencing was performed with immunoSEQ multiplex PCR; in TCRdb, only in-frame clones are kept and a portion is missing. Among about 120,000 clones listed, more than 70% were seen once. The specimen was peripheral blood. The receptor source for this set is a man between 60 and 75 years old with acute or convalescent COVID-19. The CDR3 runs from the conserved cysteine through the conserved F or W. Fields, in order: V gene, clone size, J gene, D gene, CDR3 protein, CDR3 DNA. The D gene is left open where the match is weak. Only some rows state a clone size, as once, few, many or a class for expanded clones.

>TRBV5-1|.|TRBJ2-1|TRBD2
CASSSWTSGRGNEQFF
TGCGCCAGCAGCTCCTGGACTAGCGGGAGGGGTAATGAGCAGTTCTTC
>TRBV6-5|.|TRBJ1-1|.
CASSYSSMARGTEAFF
TGTGCCAGCAGTTACTCGAGTATGGCCCGGGGCACTGAAGCTTTCTTT
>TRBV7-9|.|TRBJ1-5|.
CASSLGAENQPQHF
TGTGCCAGCAGCTTAGGGGCCGAAAATCAGCCCCAGCATTTT
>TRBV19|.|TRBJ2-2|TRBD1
CASHYRGPAGELFF
TGTGCCAGTCATTACAGGGGGCCCGCCGGGGAGCTGTTTTTT
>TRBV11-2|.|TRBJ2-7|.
CASSFDRRRAEQYF
TGTGCCAGCAGCTTCGACAGGAGGAGAGCGGAGCAGTACTTC
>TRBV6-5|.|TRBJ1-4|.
CASSYSRGGGGEKLFF
TGTGCCAGCAGTTACTCTCGCGGAGGGGGGGGTGAAAAACTGTTTTTT
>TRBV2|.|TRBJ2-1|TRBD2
CAGKDPGGNEQFF
TGTGCCGGCAAGGACCCGGGAGGGAATGAGCAGTTCTTC
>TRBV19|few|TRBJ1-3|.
CASSIGWTSGNTIYF
TGTGCCAGTAGTATAGGTTGGACATCTGGAAACACCATATATTTT
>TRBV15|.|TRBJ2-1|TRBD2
CATSPRTSLSNEQFF
TGTGCCACCAGCCCACGGACTAGTCTTAGCAATGAGCAGTTCTTC
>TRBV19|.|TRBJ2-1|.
CASRLAGAQVNEQFF
TGTGCCAGTAGATTGGCGGGGGCCCAGGTAAATGAGCAGTTCTTC
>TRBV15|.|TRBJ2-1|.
CATSSEAILNEQFF
TGTGCCACCAGCAGCGAGGCTATACTCAATGAGCAGTTCTTC
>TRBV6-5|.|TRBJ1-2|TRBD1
CASLESGQGGGGYTF
TGTGCCAGCCTCGAAAGCGGACAGGGCGGTGGAGGCTACACCTTC
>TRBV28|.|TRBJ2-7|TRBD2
CASSPIAGPSYEQYF
TGTGCCAGCAGTCCCATAGCGGGCCCGTCCTACGAGCAGTACTTC
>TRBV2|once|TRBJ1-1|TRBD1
CARTGQGGSAFF
TGTGCCAGGACCGGACAGGGTGGTTCAGCTTTCTTT
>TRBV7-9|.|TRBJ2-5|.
CASSFQRGMETQYF
TGTGCCAGCAGCTTCCAACGGGGGATGGAGACCCAGTACTTC
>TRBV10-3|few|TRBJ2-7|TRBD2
CATLEGEAGAYEQYF
TGTGCCACCTTGGAAGGGGAAGCGGGGGCGTACGAGCAGTACTTC
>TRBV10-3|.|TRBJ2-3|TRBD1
CAISASRQGVMTENTDTQYF
TGTGCCATCAGCGCTTCTAGACAGGGGGTAATGACTGAAAACACAGATACGCAGTATTTT
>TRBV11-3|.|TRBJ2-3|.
CASSPGSSTDTQYF
TGTGCCAGCAGCCCGGGTTCTAGCACAGATACGCAGTATTTT
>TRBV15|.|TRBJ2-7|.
CATSNNYEQYF
TGTGCCACCAGCAATAACTACGAGCAGTACTTC
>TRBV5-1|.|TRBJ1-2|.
CASSLAAGTIYGYTF
TGCGCCAGCAGCTTGGCGGCAGGGACAATCTATGGCTACACCTTC
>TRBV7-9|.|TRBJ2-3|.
CASSSWASLTDTQYF
TGTGCCAGCAGCTCCTGGGCCAGCCTCACAGATACGCAGTATTTT
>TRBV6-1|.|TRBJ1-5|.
CASSEIGPSQPQHF
TGTGCCAGCAGTGAGATTGGGCCGAGTCAGCCCCAGCATTTT
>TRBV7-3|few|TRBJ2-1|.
CASSLGLHWDEQFF
TGTGCCAGCAGCTTGGGACTCCATTGGGATGAGCAGTTCTTC